The 4 T cell receptor beta chains below come from one sample, sequenced in a study of OX40 agonist ivuxolimab in advanced cancers. The protocol was immunoSEQ multiplex PCR, while the TCRdb copy is restricted to in-frame clones and leaves out a portion. The sample has over 75,000 clones, about 90% seen once. Sequencing was performed on CD4+ or CD8+ T cells sorted from blood, taken in a trial of the OX40 agonist ivuxolimab. The receptors here all came from an adult with an advanced solid tumor such as melanoma, head and neck, liver or kidney cancer.

A remark on this clone: Other nucleotide sequences from this sample produce the same CDR3. The gene calls are TRBV4-3 and TRBJ2-3, with a possible D match to TRBD1 (5 bases). Germline loops: CDR1 LGHNA, CDR2 YSLEER. This CDR3 is built from 15 residues. The V gene lost 0 bases and the J gene lost 3 bases, with 10 bases spanning the gap. The CDR3 loop reads CASSQDPQGTDTQYF. The CDR3 DNA reads as TGCGCCAGCAGCCAAGATCCCCAGGGTACAGATACGCAGTATTTT.

This clone appeared a single time. V is TRBV10-2 and J is TRBJ2-5; 7 bases map to TRBD2. Germline-derived CDR1 and CDR2 are WSHSY and SAAADI. Trimming took 0 bases from V and 5 from J; bases not matched to a gene: 6. This CDR3 contains 15 residues. CDR3 bases: TGCGCCAGCAGTGAGTCAAAGGGGAGGGTGGAGACCCAGTACTTC. Encoded protein: CASSESKGRVETQYF.

This chain joins TRBV30 and TRBJ2-6; 7 bases line up with TRBD1. CDR3 length: 17 residues. From germline, CDR1 is GTSNPN and CDR2 SVGIG (reference sequence). Trimming removed 1 base from V and 0 bases from J; junction bases left unmatched: 6. CDR3 in amino acids: CAWSGDSSYSGANVLTF. CDR3 DNA: TGTGCCTGGAGTGGGGACAGCTCCTACTCTGGGGCCAACGTCCTGACTTTC.

V and J are TRBV30 and TRBJ1-1; D remains ambiguous. The germline V and J ends were trimmed by 2 bases and 4 bases, with 11 bases remaining between them. Germline V gene lookup returns CDR1 GTSNPN and CDR2 SVGIG (reference sequence). The CDR3 is made up of 13 amino acids. The CDR3 DNA reads TGTGCCTGGAGTAACTTCCAAAGCACTGAAGCTTTCTTT. Protein sequence: CAWSNFQSTEAFF. The full variable domain, with the rest looked up from reference TRBV30 and TRBJ1-1, is SQTIHQWPATLVQPVGSPLSLECTVEGTSNPNLYWYRQAAGRGLQLLFYSVGIGQISSEVPQNLSASRPQDRQFILSSKKLLLSDSGFYLCAWSNFQSTEAFFGQGTRLTVV.